Here is one T cell receptor beta chain with its context. The CDR3 is made up of 16 amino acids. V shed 7 bases and J 2 bases; nucleotides not matched to a gene: 8. CDR1 SEHNR and CDR2 FQNEAQ come from the germline V gene (reference sequence). One Seattle source followed patients from active infection through their disease course. Original data processing: Reference gene primer amplification gave estimated nucleated cell counts. Clones were read by immunoSEQ multiplex PCR, and TCRdb kept only the in-frame ones, dropping some. V and J calls plus clone size are reproduced from that table; the DNA served to infer D and trimming. Of some 350,000 clones listed, approximately 87% are singletons. This entry belongs to a study of blood T cell repertoires in COVID-19. Overall study: PBMCs, B-cell-depleted T cells, or T cells were the source of the cDNA or gDNA that made up the material.

Sequencing used peripheral blood. V is TRBV7-9 and J is TRBJ2-6; 7 bases line up with TRBD1. This clonotype was sampled from a woman aged 50 to 60 with COVID-19, enrolled during active disease. The CDR3, as DNA: TGTGCCAGCATCCCAGGGGGTATCGCTGGGGCCAACGTCCTGACTTTC. This codes for CASIPGGIAGANVLTF.